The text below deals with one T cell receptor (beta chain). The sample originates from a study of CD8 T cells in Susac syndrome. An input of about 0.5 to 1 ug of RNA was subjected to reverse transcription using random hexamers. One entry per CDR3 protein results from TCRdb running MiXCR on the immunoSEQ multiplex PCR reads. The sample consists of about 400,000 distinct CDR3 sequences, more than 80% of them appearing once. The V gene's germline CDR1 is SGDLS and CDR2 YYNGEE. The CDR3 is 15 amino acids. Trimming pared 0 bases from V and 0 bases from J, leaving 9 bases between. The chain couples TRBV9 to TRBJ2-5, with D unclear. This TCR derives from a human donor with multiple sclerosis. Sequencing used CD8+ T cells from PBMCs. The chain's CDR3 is CASSVGWQYQETQYF. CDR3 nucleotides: TGTGCCAGCAGCGTAGGGTGGCAGTACCAAGAGACCCAGTACTTC.